A single sample is the source of the 23 T cell receptor beta chains below, sequenced in a study of CD8 T cells in Susac syndrome. RNA in amounts of roughly 0.45 to 1 ug was reverse transcribed with random hexamers. TCRdb reprocessed the immunoSEQ multiplex PCR reads with MiXCR, giving one entry per CDR3 protein. The table shows approximately 230,000 distinct CDR3 sequences, with just over 90% occurring only once. The material sequenced was CD4+ T cells from PBMCs. The receptors shown here come from a human donor with multiple sclerosis.

The CDR3 loop is CASSWLGGGNQPQHF. In DNA, the CDR3 is TGCGCCAGCAGTTGGCTGGGGGGTGGCAATCAGCCCCAGCATTTT. The V gene is TRBV10-2, the J gene TRBJ1-5; D may be TRBD1 (5 bases). The length of the CDR3 is 15 residues. CDR1 is WSHSY, CDR2 SAAADI, per germline. V was pared by 5 bases and J by 2 bases, with 13 bases between.

The chain carries TRBV6-5 and TRBJ1-2, with 7 bases aligning to TRBD1. Unmatched junction bases numbered 9, after V lost 6 bases and J lost 8 bases. Germline V gene sequence: CDR1 MNHEY, CDR2 SVGAGI. The CDR3 has 13 residues. The CDR3 protein is CASRLLDRDGYTF. CDR3 sequence (DNA): TGTGCCAGCAGACTTCTTGACAGGGACGGCTACACCTTC.

J is TRBJ2-5 and V is TRBV7-9; D unresolved. Germline CDR1 reads SEHNR; CDR2 reads FQNEAQ (reference sequence). Trimming left V 7 bases short and J 2 bases short, with 8 bases between. This CDR3 comprises 12 residues. CDR3 nucleotide sequence: TGTGCCAGCATGGGGAATCAAGAGACCCAGTACTTC. Its translation is CASMGNQETQYF.

The genes are TRBV4-2 and TRBJ2-3; D gene ambiguous. Germline V gene lookup returns CDR1 LGHNA and CDR2 YNFKEQ. The CDR3 spans 15 residues. Trimming took off 4 bases at V and 0 bases at J, with 11 bases between the two ends. The CDR3 nucleotides are TGTGCCAGCAGCCTCCTCTGGTCCAGCACAGATACGCAGTATTTT. This sequence encodes CASSLLWSSTDTQYF.

The genes are TRBV7-9 and TRBJ1-2, with D perhaps TRBD1 (5 bases). Looked up from germline, CDR1 is SEHNR and CDR2 is FQNEAQ (reference sequence). The CDR3 consists of 16 residues. V shed 5 bases and J shed 3 bases, with 19 bases lying between them. For the CDR3, the DNA is TGTGCCAGCAGCCATCTGGCAAGGGGCGCGGACTATGGCTACACCTTC. Protein product: CASSHLARGADYGYTF.

V gene TRBV29-1 combines with J gene TRBJ1-1; D remains unclear. Trimming removed 4 bases from V and 1 base from J, with 19 bases in between. Germline values: CDR1 SQVTM, CDR2 ANQGSEA. This CDR3 region has 16 residues. The CDR3 sequence is CSVGPMASQRNTEAFF. Written as DNA, the CDR3 is TGCAGCGTTGGGCCTATGGCCTCCCAGAGGAACACTGAAGCTTTCTTT.

The chain is built from TRBV12-3 or TRBV12-4 and TRBJ2-2; 7 bases are shared with TRBD2. The CDR3 contains 16 residues. V lost 3 bases, J lost 8 bases, and 12 bases stayed unmatched. For the CDR3, the DNA is TGTGCCAGCAGTTTCAGGCTAGCGGAGGCACCGGGGGAGCTGTTTTTT. Protein product: CASSFRLAEAPGELFF.

The chain carries TRBV6-5 and TRBJ2-1; D perhaps matches TRBD2 (5 bases). The CDR3 runs 13 residues. Germline assignment: CDR1 MNHEY and CDR2 SVGAGI. Between the trimmed V and J ends, which lost 6 bases and 5 bases, there was a span of 11 bases. CDR3 DNA: TGTGCCAGCAGCCCCGGACTGAACAATGAGCAGTTCTTC. As protein: CASSPGLNNEQFF.

The V and J genes are TRBV15 and TRBJ2-5; tentatively, D is TRBD2 (5 bases). Germline assignment: CDR1 LNHNV and CDR2 YYDKDF (reference sequence). The CDR3 is 15 residues long. V was cut by 0 bases and J by 5 bases, with 13 bases left in between. The CDR3: CATSRDPLGEETQYF. In DNA form, the CDR3 reads TGTGCCACCAGCAGAGATCCCCTGGGAGAGGAGACCCAGTACTTC. The variable domain in full, with the rest retrieved from reference TRBV15 and TRBJ2-5, is DAMVIQNPRYQVTQFGKPVTLSCSQTLNHNVMYWYQQKSSQAPKLLFHYYDKDFNNEADTPDNFQSRRPNTSFCFLDIRSPGLGDTAMYLCATSRDPLGEETQYFGPGTRLLVL.

V is TRBV24-1 and J is TRBJ1-2; D not certain. V was clipped by 3 bases and J by 8 bases, with 12 bases between them. Germline CDR1 is KGHDR and CDR2 is SFDVKD. The CDR3 contains 13 residues. The CDR3 protein is CATSDVRFSGYTF. The CDR3, as DNA: TGTGCCACCAGTGATGTGAGGTTCTCGGGCTACACCTTC.

V and J are TRBV2 and TRBJ1-2; 10 positions agree with TRBD1. CDR1 SNHLY and CDR2 FYNNEI come from the germline V gene. The CDR3 has 13 residues. V was clipped by 5 bases and J by 7 bases; unmatched bases: 4. The CDR3 is CASSTDRGLGYTF. For the CDR3, the DNA is TGTGCCAGCAGTACCGACAGGGGGCTTGGCTACACCTTC.

This rearrangement joins TRBV5-1 to TRBJ2-7; the D gene could be TRBD1 or TRBD2 (5 bases each). This CDR3 region has 16 residues. Trimming cost V 4 bases and J 6 bases, with 23 bases left between them. Germline-derived CDR1 and CDR2 are SGHRS and YFSETQ. The CDR3 sequence: CASSPRGFPRVSEQYV. In nucleotides, the CDR3 is TGCGCCAGCAGCCCGAGGGGATTTCCCAGGGTAAGCGAGCAGTACGTC.

V usage is TRBV20-1 and J usage is TRBJ2-1; possibly TRBD1 or TRBD2 for D (6 bases each). The ends were cut back, 3 bases at V and 10 bases at J, with 13 bases in the middle. Germline values: CDR1 DFQATT, CDR2 SNEGSKA (reference sequence). CDR3 length: 12 residues. This CDR3 reads CSAREGTLEQFF. In DNA form, the CDR3 reads TGCAGTGCTAGGGAGGGGACATTGGAGCAGTTCTTC.

This chain uses TRBV7-2 with TRBJ2-1; 10 bases match TRBD1. This CDR3 comprises 13 residues. With 5 bases clipped from V and 9 bases from J, the junction kept 4 bases outside the gene matches. CDR1 is SGHTA, CDR2 FQGNSA, per germline. CDR3 sequence reads: CASSGDRGFEQFF. The CDR3 DNA reads as TGTGCCAGCAGCGGGGACAGGGGTTTTGAGCAGTTCTTC.

The V call is TRBV20-1, the J call TRBJ2-6; D is tentatively TRBD1 or TRBD2 (6 bases each). Germline CDR1 reads DFQATT; CDR2 reads SNEGSKA (reference sequence). The V end lost 4 bases, the J end lost 4 bases, and 11 bases lay between the germline ends. The CDR3 is 14 amino acids. The CDR3, as DNA: TGCAGTGCTATTACGGGGGCCGGGGCCAACGTCCTGACTTTC. Translation gives CSAITGAGANVLTF.

The chain couples TRBV6-7 to TRBJ2-3; D unclear. TRBV6-7 is recorded as an ORF, its role being uncertain. Deletions cut 0 bases from V and 4 bases from J, with 20 bases between. CDR3 size: 18 residues. The CDR3 DNA reads TGTGCCAGCAGTTACTCCTGGTCTTCATACCGCTCGGCAGATACGCAGTATTTT. Translating gives CASSYSWSSYRSADTQYF.

The V gene is TRBV3-1, the J gene TRBJ2-2; D is undetermined. CDR1 and CDR2 (germline): LGHDT, YNNKEL (reference sequence). V lost 5 bases, J lost 2 bases, and 6 bases lay in between. This CDR3 is 13 amino acids long. The CDR3 nucleotides read TGTGCCAGCAGCTACGTTAACACCGGGGAGCTGTTTTTT. Its translation is CASSYVNTGELFF.

The CDR3 protein is CASSIWTGLAGANVLTF. The CDR3 bases are TGTGCCAGTAGTATCTGGACAGGGCTAGCTGGGGCCAACGTCCTGACTTTC. The chain uses TRBV19 and TRBJ2-6, with 8 bases lining up with TRBD1. V shed 3 bases and J 2 bases; nucleotides not matched to a gene: 6. The V gene's germline CDR1 is LNHDA and CDR2 SQIVND (reference sequence). There are 17 residues in the CDR3. Filled out from reference TRBV19 and TRBJ2-6, the complete variable domain reads DGGITQSPKYLFRKEGQNVTLSCEQNLNHDAMYWYRQDPGQGLRLIYYSQIVNDFQKGDIAEGYSVSREKKESFPLTVTSAQKNPTAFYLCASSIWTGLAGANVLTFGAGSRLTVL.

This rearrangement joins TRBV11-2 to TRBJ2-7; D remains unclear. The germline CDR1 and CDR2 sequences are SGHAT and FQNNGV. Deletions cut 3 bases from V and 6 bases from J, with 6 bases between. The CDR3 sequence is 11 residues long. CDR3 sequence reads: CASSFGSEQYF. The DNA for the CDR3 is TGTGCCAGCAGCTTCGGGTCCGAGCAGTACTTC. The full variable domain, its missing parts supplied by reference TRBV11-2 and TRBJ2-7, is EAGVAQSPRYKIIEKRQSVAFWCNPISGHATLYWYQQILGQGPKLLIQFQNNGVVDDSQLPKDRFSAERLKGVDSTLKIQPAKLEDSAVYLCASSFGSEQYFGPGTRLTVT.

V usage is TRBV4-2 and J usage is TRBJ2-1, with 8 bases fitting TRBD1. Germline V lookup: CDR1 LGHNA, CDR2 YNFKEQ. Trimming at V came to 3 bases and at J to 1 base, leaving 11 bases not matched to a gene. CDR3 length equals 18 residues. CDR3 protein: CASSQTSPRTGSYNEQFF. The CDR3 nucleotides read TGTGCCAGCAGCCAGACCAGCCCTCGGACAGGGTCCTACAATGAGCAGTTCTTC.

The chain has TRBV9 and TRBJ2-3; maybe TRBD2 (6 bases). Germline lookup yields CDR1 SGDLS and CDR2 YYNGEE. This CDR3 spans 13 amino acids. V was shortened by 4 bases and J by 6 bases, with 12 bases between the two germline ends. The CDR3 loop is CASSPRRADTQYF. CDR3 DNA sequence: TGTGCCAGCAGCCCCCGGAGGGCGGATACGCAGTATTTT.

The chain uses TRBV4-1 and TRBJ2-6; perhaps TRBD2 as D (6 bases). The CDR3 contains 19 residues. The V end lost 0 bases, the J end lost 4 bases, and 19 bases lay between the germline ends. Germline V gene sequence: CDR1 MGHRA, CDR2 YSYEKL. The CDR3 region has the DNA TGCGCCAGCAGCCAAGAAGGATGGGGGGAGGCCCGGGGGGCCAACGTCCTGACTTTC. This sequence encodes CASSQEGWGEARGANVLTF.

The V gene is TRBV5-4, the J gene TRBJ1-5; TRBD1 is a possible D gene (6 bases). Germline CDR1 SGHNT, CDR2 YYREEE (reference sequence). The V end lost 0 bases, the J end lost 0 bases, and 10 bases lay between the germline ends. The CDR3 extends over 16 amino acids. CDR3 in amino acids: CASSLARTDSNQPQHF. DNA of the CDR3: TGTGCCAGCAGCTTGGCCCGGACAGATAGCAATCAGCCCCAGCATTTT.